This paragraph reports one TCR beta chain. What antigen it recognizes has not been identified. No base qualities exist here, and no much larger clone lies one base off it. The sample originates from a study of T cell changes during pregnancy in multiple sclerosis (dated by TCRdb to the late 2010s). Regarding the research as a whole: Changes in the T cell repertoire over the course of pregnancy were examined in this study in women with multiple sclerosis.

The protocol used for the library was the immunoSEQ multiplex PCR assay. TCRdb obtained this table from immuneACCESS and retained in-frame rearrangements with V and J assigned. These tables miss some clones; where compared with another copy, unresolved V genes account for less than half of the shortfall, and the remainder is unexplained. The sample records 88,000 or so clones, under 95% of which are singletons. The ten largest clones represent roughly 1.4% of the sample. V is cut by 4 bases and J by 2 bases, and the space between the germline ends is 11 bases. The CDR3 has 14 amino acids, counting the end cysteine and phenylalanine. Left in the record is the CDR3 DNA by itself, 42 bases read in frame from the first base. CDR1 and CDR2, per the germline V gene, are SGHTA and FQGNSA.

The receptor comes from a female donor with multiple sclerosis, enrolled in a pregnancy study. Sequencing was performed on peripheral blood, taken before pregnancy. The sequence is built from TRBV7-2 and TRBJ1-2, with TRBD1 perhaps the D gene, on 6 matching bases. The DNA sequence is given as TGTGCCAGCAGCTCTGACGGGACAAACTATGGCTACACCTTC. It is translated as CASSSDGTNYGYTF.